The T cell receptor (beta chain) under discussion was sequenced for a study of patients and donors after allogeneic stem cell transplantation. TCRdb used MiXCR to reprocess the RT-PCR reads, holding one entry per CDR3 protein. The data show some 960,000 distinct CDR3 sequences, around 17% seen once. V lost 1 base to trimming and J lost 6 bases, with 9 bases between them. The CDR3 extends over 13 amino acids. This clonotype was seen repeatedly, ten times or more. The sequenced sample was blood, either unsorted or a sorted T cell fraction (not recorded which). The sequence was obtained from a human donor who was either an allogeneic HSCT recipient or a stem cell or donor lymphocyte infusion donor (not recorded which). It is not recorded whose cells these are; they may come from a transplant donor. The chain carries TRBV12-3 or TRBV12-4 and TRBJ1-2; D gene ambiguous. Here the CDR3 DNA reads TGTGCCAGCAGTTTAGTTTCCAGACATGGCTACACCTTC. Translated: CASSLVSRHGYTF.